This T cell receptor (beta chain) was identified during a study of early T cells in non-severe SARS-CoV-2 infection. This clonotype has only a few counts. TCRdb reprocessed the 5' RACE reads via MiXCR and lists one record per CDR3 protein. The table has 100,000 to 120,000 distinct CDR3 sequences, roughly 12% seen once. The V segment lost 4 bases and the J segment 0 bases; nucleotides outside the gene matches: 4. The germline V gene has CDR1 SGHTA and CDR2 FQGTGA. The CDR3 has 16 residues. Sequences were derived from whole blood, sampled at baseline. The chain couples TRBV7-3 to TRBJ1-3; 9 bases are shared with TRBD1. The receptor was derived from an adult who was a healthcare worker with PCR-confirmed SARS-CoV-2 infection or an uninfected control (not recorded which). The CDR3 DNA follows: TGTGCCAGCAGCTCCACAGGGGGCGCCTCTGGAAACACCATATATTTT. It codes for CASSSTGGASGNTIYF.